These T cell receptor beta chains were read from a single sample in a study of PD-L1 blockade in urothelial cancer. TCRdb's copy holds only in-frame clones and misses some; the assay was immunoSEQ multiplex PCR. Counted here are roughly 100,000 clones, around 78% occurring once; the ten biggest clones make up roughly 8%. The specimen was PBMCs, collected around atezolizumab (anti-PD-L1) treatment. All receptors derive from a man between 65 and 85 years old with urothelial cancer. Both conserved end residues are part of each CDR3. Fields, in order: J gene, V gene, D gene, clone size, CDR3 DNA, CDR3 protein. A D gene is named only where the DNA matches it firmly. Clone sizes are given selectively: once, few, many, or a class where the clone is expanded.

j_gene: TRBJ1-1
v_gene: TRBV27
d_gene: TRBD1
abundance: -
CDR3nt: TGTGCCAGTAGACAGGGGGGGACTGAAGCTTTCTTT
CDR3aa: CASRQGGTEAFF

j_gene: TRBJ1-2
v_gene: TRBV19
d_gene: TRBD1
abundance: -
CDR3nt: TGTGCCAGTAGCCAGACAGGGTTTGGCTACACCTTC
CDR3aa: CASSQTGFGYTF

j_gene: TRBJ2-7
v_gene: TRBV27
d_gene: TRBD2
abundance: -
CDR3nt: TGTGCCAGCAGGGGACTAGCGGGAACATACGAGCAGTACTTC
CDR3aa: CASRGLAGTYEQYF

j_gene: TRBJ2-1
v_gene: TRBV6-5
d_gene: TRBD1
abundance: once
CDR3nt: TGTGCCAGCAGTTCGGGTACAGGGGGCGGAGAGCAGTTCTTC
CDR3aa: CASSSGTGGGEQFF

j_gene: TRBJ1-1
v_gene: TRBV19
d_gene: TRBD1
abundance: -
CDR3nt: TGTGCCAGTAGTCCCCCCAGGACAGGGGCTTCAGCTTTCTTT
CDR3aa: CASSPPRTGASAFF

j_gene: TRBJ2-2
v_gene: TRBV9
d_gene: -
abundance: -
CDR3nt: TGTGCCAGCAGCGTAGAACAGGCCGAGGTCGGGGAGCTGTTTTTT
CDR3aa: CASSVEQAEVGELFF

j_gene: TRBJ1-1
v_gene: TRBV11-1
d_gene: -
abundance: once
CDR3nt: TGTGCCAGCAGTCCCGCGAGGGCGAACACTGAAGCTTTCTTT
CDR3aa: CASSPARANTEAFF

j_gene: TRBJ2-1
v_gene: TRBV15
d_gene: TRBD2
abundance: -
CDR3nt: TGTGCCACCAGCAGCCTTGGCGGGAGGGCCACCTACAATGAGCAGTTCTTC
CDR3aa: CATSSLGGRATYNEQFF

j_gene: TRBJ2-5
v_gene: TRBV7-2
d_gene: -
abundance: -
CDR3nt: TGTGCCAGCAGCTTACATGCAGGGGTAGAGACCCAGTACTTC
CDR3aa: CASSLHAGVETQYF

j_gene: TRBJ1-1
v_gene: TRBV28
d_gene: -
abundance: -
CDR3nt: TGTGCCAGCAGGCTTGGACAGAAGAACACTGAAGCTTTCTTT
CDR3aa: CASRLGQKNTEAFF

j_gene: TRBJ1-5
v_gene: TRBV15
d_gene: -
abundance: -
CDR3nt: TGTGCCACCAGCAGAGATCTTACATATAGCAATCAGCCCCAGCATTTT
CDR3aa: CATSRDLTYSNQPQHF

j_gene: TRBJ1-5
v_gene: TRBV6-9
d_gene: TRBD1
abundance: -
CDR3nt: TGTGCCAGGACTTACAGGGGGAGGGAAAGCAATCAGCCCCAGCATTTT
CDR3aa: CARTYRGRESNQPQHF